The 19 T cell receptor beta chains listed next were all sequenced from one sample in a study of T cell changes during pregnancy in multiple sclerosis. Clones were read by immunoSEQ multiplex PCR, and TCRdb kept only the in-frame ones, dropping some. The sample includes 20,000 to 25,000 clones, around four fifths of them seen just once. The source material was CD8+ T cells from peripheral blood mononuclear cells, sampled in the first trimester of pregnancy. The receptors originated from a female donor in good health, enrolled as a control in a pregnancy study.

V is TRBV19 and J is TRBJ2-3; the match to TRBD2 covers 10 bases. Trimming cost V 7 bases and J 1 base; bases outside gene matches: 5. This CDR3 region has 15 residues. In germline, CDR1 is LNHDA, CDR2 SQIVND (reference sequence). Here the CDR3 DNA reads TGTGCCAGTACCCTTGGACTAGCGGGCACAGATACGCAGTATTTT. As protein: CASTLGLAGTDTQYF.

This clone was counted a single time. V and J are TRBV7-9 and TRBJ2-7; D may be TRBD2 (5 bases). CDR3 length equals 12 residues. V was clipped by 3 bases and J by 5 bases, with 8 bases between them. Germline V gene lookup returns CDR1 SEHNR and CDR2 FQNEAQ (reference sequence). DNA of the CDR3: TGTGCCAGCAGCTTCCCCGGGGACGAGCAGTACTTC. It translates to CASSFPGDEQYF.

V usage is TRBV7-6 and J usage is TRBJ2-7; 7 bases align to TRBD2. The germline V gene encodes CDR1 SGHVS and CDR2 FNYEAQ. Unmatched junction bases numbered 4, after V lost 1 base and J lost 4 bases. This CDR3 is built from 14 residues. CDR3 DNA sequence: TGTGCCAGCAGCTTAGTTTGGGGGGGGTACGAGCAGTACTTC. Translated, it gives CASSLVWGGYEQYF.

The V gene is TRBV18, the J gene TRBJ2-3; tentatively, D is TRBD2 (6 bases). This CDR3 has 14 residues. V was trimmed by 4 bases and J by 6 bases, leaving 14 bases between them. CDR1 is KGHSH and CDR2 is LQKENI in the germline V gene. CDR3 in DNA: TGTGCCAGCTCACGGCTTGGAGGGGTGGATACGCAGTATTTT. It encodes CASSRLGGVDTQYF. Full variable domain (missing parts from reference TRBV18 and TRBJ2-3): NAGVMQNPRHLVRRRGQEARLRCSPMKGHSHVYWYRQLPEEGLKFMVYLQKENIIDESGMPKERFSAEFPKEGPSILRIQQVVRGDSAAYFCASSRLGGVDTQYFGPGTRLTVL.

This chain joins TRBV25-1 and TRBJ2-1; D might be TRBD2 (6 bases). This CDR3 is built from 11 residues. Trimming left V 6 bases short and J 7 bases short, with 7 bases between. In germline, CDR1 is MGHDK, CDR2 SYGVNS. CDR3: CASREGNEQFF. DNA of the CDR3: TGTGCCAGCAGGGAGGGGAATGAGCAGTTCTTC.

This clone came up once. V is TRBV28 and J is TRBJ2-5; D call uncertain. CDR1 and CDR2 from the germline V gene are MDHEN and SYDVKM. With 4 bases removed from V and 1 base from J, the gap between germline ends came to 7 bases. The CDR3 spans 13 residues. The DNA of the CDR3 is TGTGCCAGCAGTTCCTCTAGCCAAGAGACCCAGTACTTC. As protein: CASSSSSQETQYF.

The chain recombines TRBV28 with TRBJ2-3; 13 nucleotides line up with TRBD2. J gave up 6 bases and V 6 bases, and 6 bases lay outside the gene matches. Germline lookup yields CDR1 MDHEN and CDR2 SYDVKM. The CDR3 covers 15 residues. The CDR3 is CASRGLAGLSDTQYF. The CDR3 nucleotides read TGTGCCAGCAGGGGACTAGCGGGACTGTCGGATACGCAGTATTTT.

As DNA, the CDR3 is TGCGCCAGCTTTCGGGAAAAACTGTTTTTT. Translation: CASFREKLFF. The chain combines TRBV10-2 with TRBJ1-4; no definite D call. Per the germline V gene, CDR1 is WSHSY and CDR2 is SAAADI. This CDR3 spans 10 amino acids. V dropped 8 bases and J dropped 8 bases, with 6 bases sitting between them.

The chain couples TRBV28 to TRBJ1-2, with 9 bases matching TRBD1. With 5 bases clipped from V and 4 bases from J, the junction kept 5 bases outside the gene matches. Germline V CDR1 and CDR2: MDHEN, SYDVKM. The CDR3 extends over 14 amino acids. As DNA, the CDR3 is TGTGCCAGCAGTCCCGGACAGGGGCCCTATGGCTACACCTTC. It specifies CASSPGQGPYGYTF.

V and J are TRBV7-9 and TRBJ2-1, with D uncertain. CDR1 and CDR2 from the germline V gene are SEHNR and FQNEAQ (reference sequence). This CDR3 comprises 16 residues. V was trimmed by 4 bases and J by 2 bases, leaving 15 bases between them. The CDR3 DNA reads as TGTGCCAGCAGCTCCACTATCCTAGGTCCCTACAATGAGCAGTTCTTC. Translating gives CASSSTILGPYNEQFF.

The chain employs TRBV19 and TRBJ1-4, with D unresolved. Germline V gene lookup returns CDR1 LNHDA and CDR2 SQIVND (reference sequence). V was trimmed by 3 bases and J by 2 bases, leaving 7 bases between them. The CDR3 runs to 14 residues. The DNA for the CDR3 is TGTGCCAGTAGTATTGGGGAGACTAATGAAAAACTGTTTTTT. This codes for CASSIGETNEKLFF.

The rearrangement joins TRBV6-6 to TRBJ1-1; possible D gene TRBD1, 5 bases. With 6 bases removed from V and 4 bases from J, the gap between germline ends came to 9 bases. CDR3 length: 12 amino acids. Germline CDR1 is MNHNY and CDR2 is SVGAGI (reference sequence). CDR3 coding DNA: TGTGCCAGCAGAGGGGAGGGCACTGAAGCTTTCTTT. Amino acid sequence: CASRGEGTEAFF.

The chain carries TRBV5-6 and TRBJ2-7; TRBD1 matches 10 bases. With V trimmed by 2 bases and J by 3 bases, 8 bases remained unmatched. The CDR3 extends over 16 amino acids. The germline V gene has CDR1 SGHDT and CDR2 YYEEEE. The CDR3 here is CASSLPARTGGYEQYF. In DNA, the CDR3 is TGTGCCAGCAGCTTACCCGCTAGGACAGGGGGCTACGAGCAGTACTTC.

The chain combines TRBV7-8 with TRBJ2-7; 8 bases agree with TRBD1. Germline CDR1 reads SGHVS; CDR2 reads FQNEAQ. The V segment lost 7 bases and the J segment 1 base; nucleotides outside the gene matches: 9. The CDR3 sequence is 15 residues long. Here the CDR3 reads CASTLTGQDSYEQYF. CDR3 sequence (DNA): TGTGCCAGCACCCTCACGGGACAGGATTCCTACGAGCAGTACTTC.

The chain is built from TRBV27 and TRBJ2-1, with D possibly being TRBD1 (6 bases). Germline CDR1 reads MNHEY; CDR2 reads SMNVEV (reference sequence). The CDR3 is 15 residues long. V was cut by 1 base and J by 9 bases, with 16 bases left in between. CDR3 in amino acids: CASSLYAGALGEQFF. CDR3 bases: TGTGCCAGCAGTTTATATGCAGGGGCCCTAGGTGAGCAGTTCTTC.

This sequence joins TRBV9 and TRBJ2-1; a weak D match, TRBD2 (5 bases). The V end lost 3 bases, the J end lost 6 bases, and 13 bases lay between the germline ends. This CDR3 region has 14 residues. CDR1 is SGDLS and CDR2 is YYNGEE in the germline V gene. The CDR3 loop is CASSGSGKSNEQFF. DNA for the CDR3: TGTGCCAGCAGCGGCTCCGGGAAGAGCAATGAGCAGTTCTTC. Drawing the rest from reference TRBV9 and TRBJ2-1, the complete variable domain is DSGVTQTPKHLITATGQRVTLRCSPRSGDLSVYWYQQSLDQGLQFLIQYYNGEERAKGNILERFSAQQFPDLHSELNLSSLELGDSALYFCASSGSGKSNEQFFGPGTRLTVL.

The chain has TRBV10-2 and TRBJ2-1; D is perhaps TRBD2 (6 bases). Looked up from germline, CDR1 is WSHSY and CDR2 is SAAADI. This CDR3 is 11 amino acids long. With 6 bases removed from V and 10 bases from J, the gap between germline ends came to 10 bases. CDR3 residues: CASRGGREQFF. CDR3 nucleotides: TGCGCCAGCAGGGGGGGACGAGAGCAGTTCTTC.

The genes are TRBV6-6 and TRBJ1-1; maybe TRBD1 (5 bases). Germline CDR1 is MNHNY and CDR2 is SVGAGI (reference sequence). Trimming took off 6 bases at V and 7 bases at J, with 18 bases between the two ends. There are 14 residues in the CDR3. CDR3: CASRSRATGGEAFF. The CDR3 DNA is TGTGCCAGCAGGTCAAGGGCCACGGGGGGTGAAGCTTTCTTT.

The chain couples TRBV9 to TRBJ2-1, with 11 bases that match TRBD2. V shed 10 bases and J 9 bases; nucleotides not matched to a gene: 3. Germline V lookup: CDR1 SGDLS, CDR2 YYNGEE. This CDR3 spans 11 amino acids. The CDR3 sequence: CARLAGGEQFF. The DNA of the CDR3 is TGTGCCCGCCTAGCGGGGGGTGAGCAGTTCTTC.